The source of this T cell receptor beta chain is a study of STAT3 mutations in large granular lymphocyte leukemia. Study conclusions and caveats: In about 30% of the 18 patients, new TCR clonotypes emerged after therapy. In T-cell large granular lymphocyte leukemia, about half of patients showed multiple immunodominant subclonotypes. Treatment regimens differed across patients between samplings.

Trimming shortened V by 2 bases and J by 3 bases, and 10 bases separated the two germline ends. Germline assignment: CDR1 SEHNR and CDR2 FQNEAQ (reference sequence). The CDR3 consists of 14 residues. This clone was observed a few times. The antigen is undetermined. The table came from immunoSEQ multiplex PCR; TCRdb's copy has only in-frame clones and leaves some out. The data contain around 5,200 clones, just over 70% of them seen just once; the ten biggest clones take up around half. Material: PBMCs. This rearrangement joins TRBV7-9 to TRBJ1-2; tentatively, D is TRBD1 (6 bases). The sequence derives from a human donor with T large granular lymphocyte leukemia. Some clones in this sample may be carry-over from other donors' samples. The CDR3 spells CASSLTTGYYGYTF. The CDR3 bases are TGTGCCAGCAGCTTAACTACAGGGTACTATGGCTACACCTTC.